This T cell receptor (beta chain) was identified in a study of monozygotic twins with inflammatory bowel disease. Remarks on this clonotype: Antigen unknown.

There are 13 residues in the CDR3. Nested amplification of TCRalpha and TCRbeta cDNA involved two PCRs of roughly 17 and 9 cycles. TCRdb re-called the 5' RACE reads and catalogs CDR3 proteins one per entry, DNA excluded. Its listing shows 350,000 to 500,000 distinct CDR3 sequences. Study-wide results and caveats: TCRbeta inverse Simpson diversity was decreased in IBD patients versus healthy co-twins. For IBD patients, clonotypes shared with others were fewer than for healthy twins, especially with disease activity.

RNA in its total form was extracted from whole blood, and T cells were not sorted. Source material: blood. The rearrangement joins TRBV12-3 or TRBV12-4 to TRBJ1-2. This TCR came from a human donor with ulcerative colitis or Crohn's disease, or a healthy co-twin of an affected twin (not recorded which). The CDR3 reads CASSFWMNYGYTF.